Below are 8 T cell receptor beta chains sequenced from a single sample in a study of shared clonotypes between healthy human individuals. TCRdb keeps only in-frame clones here, not all; method: immunoSEQ multiplex PCR. The sample includes about 2.3 million clones, 85% to 95% of them seen just once. Sequencing was performed on naive CD4+ T cells from PBMCs. Subset indicated: CD45RA+ positively selected. These receptors were obtained from a man younger than 35 in good health. Some clones in this sample may be carry-over from other donors' samples.

Of note for this clone: The same CDR3 arises from other DNA sequences in this sample as well. The chain links TRBV29-1 to TRBJ1-5, with D possibly matching TRBD1 (5 bases). The CDR3 runs 12 residues. Deletions cut 6 bases from V and 4 bases from J, with 10 bases between. Germline V gene data show CDR1 as SQVTM and CDR2 as ANQGSEA. The chain's CDR3 is CSVRQGNQPQHF. CDR3 sequence (DNA): TGCAGCGTGCGCCAGGGAAATCAGCCCCAGCATTTT. The complete variable domain, with remaining parts taken from reference TRBV29-1 and TRBJ1-5, reads SAVISQKPSRDICQRGTSLTIQCQVDSQVTMMFWYRQQPGQSLTLIATANQGSEATYESGFVIDKFPISRPNLTFSTLTVSNMSPEDSSIYLCSVRQGNQPQHFGDGTRLSIL.

The V gene is TRBV11-1, the J gene TRBJ2-1; tentatively, D is TRBD2 (6 bases). The V end was cut by 5 bases, the J end by 0 bases, with 11 bases between. The CDR3 is made up of 15 amino acids. Per the germline V gene, CDR1 is SGHAT and CDR2 is FQDESV (reference sequence). CDR3 loop: CASSRGKSSYNEQFF. DNA for the CDR3: TGTGCCAGCAGCCGCGGGAAAAGCTCCTACAATGAGCAGTTCTTC.

This rearrangement joins TRBV19 to TRBJ1-2, with unresolved D. Germline V gene lookup returns CDR1 LNHDA and CDR2 SQIVND (reference sequence). With 3 bases removed from V and 0 bases from J, the gap between germline ends came to 14 bases. There are 16 residues in the CDR3. The CDR3 coding sequence is TGTGCCAGTAGTATCCTCCGAGATCCGACTAACTATGGCTACACCTTC. Amino acid sequence: CASSILRDPTNYGYTF.

V is TRBV4-3 and J is TRBJ2-7, with D hard to call. The CDR3 is 11 residues long. The V gene lost 9 bases and the J gene lost 4 bases, with 10 bases spanning the gap. The germline V gene encodes CDR1 LGHNA and CDR2 YSLEER. DNA of the CDR3: TGCGCCAGAGATTTCGGGTACGAGCAGTACTTC. It yields the protein CARDFGYEQYF.

The chain links TRBV5-4 to TRBJ1-1, with 9 bases matching TRBD1. J was trimmed by 1 base and V by 2 bases; bases with no gene match: 9. Per germline, CDR1 SGHNT and CDR2 YYREEE (reference sequence). CDR3 length equals 17 residues. The CDR3 coding sequence is TGTGCCAGCAGCTTAAAACAGGGGGCTGAGGAGAACACTGAAGCTTTCTTT. Protein: CASSLKQGAEENTEAFF.

The V call is TRBV6-6, the J call TRBJ1-4, with D maybe TRBD1 (5 bases). Per the germline V gene, CDR1 is MNHNY and CDR2 is SVGAGI (reference sequence). CDR3 length: 15 amino acids. V was clipped by 1 base and J by 4 bases, with 10 bases between them. CDR3 residues: CASSYYRDYNEKLFF. The CDR3, as DNA: TGTGCCAGCAGTTACTACCGGGACTATAATGAAAAACTGTTTTTT.

The genes are TRBV7-9 and TRBJ1-2, with TRBD1 identical over 9 bases. Trimming took 3 bases from V and 13 from J; bases not matched to a gene: 6. This CDR3 is 12 amino acids long. Per germline, CDR1 SEHNR and CDR2 FQNEAQ (reference sequence). This CDR3 is CASSFTGTGITF. For the CDR3, the DNA is TGTGCCAGCAGCTTTACCGGGACAGGGATCACCTTC.

This chain uses TRBV5-4 with TRBJ2-1, with 10 positions matching TRBD2. The V segment lost 4 bases and the J segment 0 bases; nucleotides outside the gene matches: 1. This CDR3 region has 15 residues. Germline V gives CDR1 SGHNT, CDR2 YYREEE (reference sequence). The CDR3 DNA is TGTGCCAGCAGCCCTAGCGGGAGCTCCTACAATGAGCAGTTCTTC. It is translated as CASSPSGSSYNEQFF.